This is a list of T cell receptor beta chains from one sample in a study of blood T cell repertoires in COVID-19. Repertoires were generated with immunoSEQ multiplex PCR, while TCRdb's copy carries only in-frame clones and drops some. Of approximately 150,000 clones listed, 84% were seen once; the top ten hold nearly 8%. The sequenced material came from PBMCs or T cells enriched from blood (not recorded which). The receptor set was obtained from a woman aged 50 to 65 who had recovered from COVID-19. The CDR3 runs from the conserved cysteine through the conserved F or W. D genes are given only for firm matches. Clone size appears in some rows only: once, few, many, or a class for an expanded clone.

clone size	J gene	V gene	D gene	CDR3 DNA	CDR3 protein
once	TRBJ1-5	TRBV7-9	TRBD1	TGTGCCAGCAGCGCCAGGGGGTCCGGCAATCAGCCCCAGCATTTT	CASSARGSGNQPQHF
.	TRBJ1-5	TRBV2	.	TGTGCCAGCAGTGTAAGGTCCGGGGATAGCAATCAGCCCCAGCATTTT	CASSVRSGDSNQPQHF
.	TRBJ1-3	TRBV7-9	.	TGTGCTGGCTCCAGGGCCTCTGGAAACACCATATATTTT	CAGSRASGNTIYF
.	TRBJ1-1	TRBV25-1	.	TGTGCCAGCAGTGAGTTCGGGTCCACTGAAGCTTTCTTT	CASSEFGSTEAFF
once	TRBJ2-4	TRBV5-1	.	TGCGCCAGCAGCCAGGGAAGCCAAAACATTCAGTACTTC	CASSQGSQNIQYF
.	TRBJ2-3	TRBV18	.	TGTGCCAGCTCGCGAGCAGGGGCTAGCACAGATACGCAGTATTTT	CASSRAGASTDTQYF
.	TRBJ1-1	TRBV27	TRBD1	TGTGCCAGCAGAGGACAGGGGGCCACTGAAGCTTTCTTT	CASRGQGATEAFF
.	TRBJ2-5	TRBV7-2	TRBD2	TGTGCCAGCAGCTTTGAGACGGGGGGGCAAGAGACCCAGTACTTC	CASSFETGGQETQYF
.	TRBJ2-1	TRBV2	TRBD2	TGTGCCAGCAGTGTTAGCGGGGGGTTTTTTGAGCAGTTCTTC	CASSVSGGFFEQFF
.	TRBJ2-1	TRBV19	.	TGTGCCAGTAGTATATCTAATCTGAGGAATGAGCAGTTCTTC	CASSISNLRNEQFF
few	TRBJ2-1	TRBV27	TRBD2	TGTGCCAGCAGCATAGCGGGAGGGCCCTACAATGAGCAGTTCTTC	CASSIAGGPYNEQFF
.	TRBJ2-5	TRBV3-1/TRBV3-2	TRBD1	TGTGCCAGCAGCCAACAAGGGACAGGGGTTCAGTACTTC	CASSQQGTGVQYF
.	TRBJ2-1	TRBV6-5	TRBD2	TGTGCCAGCAGTTACCCCCAGGCGGGGGGCAATGAGCAGTTCTTC	CASSYPQAGGNEQFF
.	TRBJ2-5	TRBV18	.	TGTGCCAGCTCACCATTGGGGGCAGGGACAGAGACCCAGTACTTC	CASSPLGAGTETQYF
.	TRBJ1-5	TRBV28	TRBD1	TGTGCCAGCAGAGGACAGGGAGGAAGTAATCAGCCCCAGCATTTT	CASRGQGGSNQPQHF
.	TRBJ2-5	TRBV3-1/TRBV3-2	TRBD2	TGTGCCAGCAGCCGCCTCCCTGGGGGGAGCGGGGGCGAGACCCAGTACTTC	CASSRLPGGSGGETQYF
.	TRBJ1-5	TRBV6-5	.	TGTGCCAGCAGTTACACCGGACAGCTACTTTATCAGCCCCAGCATTTT	CASSYTGQLLYQPQHF
.	TRBJ1-1	TRBV5-6	.	TGTGCCAGCAGCCGTGGACACAACACTGAAGCTTTCTTT	CASSRGHNTEAFF
.	TRBJ1-3	TRBV11-2	.	TGTGCCAGCAGCTTAGTTCACAGGGACTCTGGAAACACCATATATTTT	CASSLVHRDSGNTIYF
.	TRBJ1-5	TRBV7-2	TRBD1	TGTGCCAGCAGCTTAGACAAAGGGGGCGTAGGTCAGCCCCAGCATTTT	CASSLDKGGVGQPQHF
.	TRBJ1-5	TRBV27	TRBD1	TGTGCCAGCGGCAATACAGGGGATAGCAATCAGCCCCAGCATTTT	CASGNTGDSNQPQHF
.	TRBJ1-1	TRBV27	.	TGTGCCAGCAAATACCGGACTGAAGCTTTCTTT	CASKYRTEAFF
.	TRBJ1-1	TRBV5-1	.	TGCGCCAGCAGCTGGCAGGGCGTACAAACTGAAGCTTTCTTT	CASSWQGVQTEAFF
few	TRBJ2-3	TRBV7-2	.	TGTGCCAGCAGCCCAGGACAGCACACAGATACGCAGTATTTT	CASSPGQHTDTQYF
.	TRBJ1-5	TRBV4-1	.	TGCGCCAGCAGCCAAGATGTTACAGGGCCTAAGCCCCAGCATTTT	CASSQDVTGPKPQHF
.	TRBJ2-7	TRBV10-3	.	TGTGCCATCAGCGAAGGGGATATAGGTCACGAGCAGTACTTC	CAISEGDIGHEQYF
few	TRBJ1-2	TRBV7-2	TRBD1	TGTGCCAGCAGCTTTGAAGGGGGCGCCTTCTATGGCTACACCTTC	CASSFEGGAFYGYTF
.	TRBJ2-5	TRBV7-3	.	TGTGCCAGCAGCTTCGACGCGGAAGAGACCCAGTACTTC	CASSFDAEETQYF
.	TRBJ2-7	TRBV18	.	TGTGCCAGCTCAGGCCGGGATTCCTACGAGCAGTACTTC	CASSGRDSYEQYF
.	TRBJ1-5	TRBV12-3/TRBV12-4	.	TGTGCCAGCAGAACGGGTGACAATCAGCCCCAGCATTTT	CASRTGDNQPQHF
once	TRBJ2-1	TRBV27	TRBD2	TGTGCCAGCAGTTTAGTAGGGGCCGGGACTAGCAGGCAGTTCTTC	CASSLVGAGTSRQFF
.	TRBJ2-3	TRBV9	.	TGTGCCAGCAGCGCATCGCTTGGCTTATTCACAGATACGCAGTATTTT	CASSASLGLFTDTQYF
.	TRBJ2-7	TRBV27	TRBD1	TGTGCCAGCACCCCCGGGACAGGCCCCTACGAGCAGTACTTC	CASTPGTGPYEQYF
.	TRBJ1-2	TRBV5-1	TRBD1	TGCGCCAGCAGCTTGGAGGGACAGCGCTATGGCTACACCTTC	CASSLEGQRYGYTF
.	TRBJ2-5	TRBV7-9	.	TGTGCCAGCAGCTCCTGGGGGGAGAAAGAGACCCAGTACTTC	CASSSWGEKETQYF
.	TRBJ2-7	TRBV6-5	TRBD1	TGTGCCAGCACCTCCGGGACAGGGGCCTACGAGCAGTACTTC	CASTSGTGAYEQYF
.	TRBJ2-1	TRBV3-1/TRBV3-2	TRBD1	TGTGCCAGCAGCCGATCTTTGGGACAGGGGGACAATGAGCAGTTCTTC	CASSRSLGQGDNEQFF
.	TRBJ1-2	TRBV12-5	TRBD1	TGTGCTAGTGGTTTGGGAACAGGGGACTATGGCTACACCTTC	CASGLGTGDYGYTF
.	TRBJ2-3	TRBV9	.	TGTGCCAGCAGCGCGACAGGCACAGATACGCAGTATTTT	CASSATGTDTQYF